The 17 T cell receptor beta chains in this list originate from one sample, sequenced in a study of CD4 T cells in relation to SARS-CoV-2 and coronaviruses. Profiled with immunoSEQ multiplex PCR; TCRdb holds only in-frame clones, not every one. This table holds about 28,000 clones, approximately 80% found once. Antigens of these TCRs are unknown. CD4+ T cells from unexposed donors were obtained before the COVID-19 pandemic (2011-2018). The cells were cultured for around ten days before CD4+ T cells were isolated. Sequenced input: CD4+ T cells from PBMCs, cultured in vitro. These receptors came from a human donor in good health.

V and J are TRBV10-2 and TRBJ1-1, with a tentative D call TRBD1 (6 bases). Germline CDR1 and CDR2: WSHSY and SAAADI. This CDR3 contains 14 residues. The germline V and J ends were trimmed by 3 bases and 7 bases, with 15 bases remaining between them. The DNA for the CDR3 is TGCGCCAGCAGTGATTACAGGGAAGTTTTTGAAGCTTTCTTT. Translation gives CASSDYREVFEAFF.

The chain couples TRBV7-2 to TRBJ2-7; no definite D call. The CDR3 is 12 residues long. Per the germline V gene, CDR1 is SGHTA and CDR2 is FQGNSA. V gave up 6 bases and J gave up 6 bases, with 12 bases separating them. CDR3 residues: CASRVGGLEQYF. The CDR3 DNA reads TGTGCCAGCAGAGTGGGCGGCCTCGAGCAGTACTTC. The full variable domain, its missing parts supplied by reference TRBV7-2 and TRBJ2-7, is GAGVSQSPSNKVTEKGKDVELRCDPISGHTALYWYRQSLGQGLEFLIYFQGNSAPDKSGLPSDRFSAERTGGSVSTLTIQRTQQEDSAVYLCASRVGGLEQYFGPGTRLTVT.

The chain combines TRBV19 with TRBJ1-5; 9 bases map to TRBD1. CDR1 is LNHDA, CDR2 SQIVND, per germline (reference sequence). This CDR3 spans 15 amino acids. Trimming at V came to 7 bases and at J to 4 bases, leaving 8 bases not matched to a gene. The CDR3 DNA reads as TGTGCCAGTAACCTGGGACAGGGTAGTAATCAGCCCCAGCATTTT. Residues: CASNLGQGSNQPQHF.

The chain joins TRBV19 to TRBJ2-1; D is ambiguous. V lost 3 bases and J lost 10, with 10 bases in between. Germline loops: CDR1 LNHDA, CDR2 SQIVND (reference sequence). There are 12 residues in the CDR3. The CDR3 loop reads CASSIQLGEQFF. The CDR3, as DNA: TGTGCCAGTAGTATTCAGTTAGGGGAGCAGTTCTTC.

The chain is built from TRBV7-2 and TRBJ2-1, with 9 bases that match TRBD2. This CDR3 spans 15 amino acids. J was trimmed by 7 bases and V by 4 bases; bases with no gene match: 8. Per the germline V gene, CDR1 is SGHTA and CDR2 is FQGNSA. CDR3 nucleotides: TGTGCCAGCAGCTCAGCGGGGGGCCTCTGGAATGAGCAGTTCTTC. It yields the protein CASSSAGGLWNEQFF.

The rearrangement uses TRBV28 and TRBJ2-1; perhaps D is TRBD1 or TRBD2 (5 bases each). The germline CDR1 and CDR2 sequences are MDHEN and SYDVKM. The CDR3 has 15 residues. V lost 3 bases and J 8 bases, leaving 17 bases between the germline ends. This CDR3 is CASSLVGQGSDEQFF. The CDR3 DNA sequence: TGTGCCAGCAGTTTGGTCGGGCAGGGTAGCGATGAGCAGTTCTTC.

This CDR3 is CASSQNRGTNEKLFF. In nucleotides, the CDR3 is TGCGCCAGCAGCCAGAACAGGGGTACTAATGAAAAACTGTTTTTT. The V gene is TRBV4-3, the J gene TRBJ1-4, with 7 positions matching TRBD1. CDR3 size: 15 residues. Looked up from germline, CDR1 is LGHNA and CDR2 is YSLEER. V lost 3 bases to trimming and J lost 2 bases; unmatched junction nucleotides: 3.

This clone has a single count. The genes are TRBV11-2 and TRBJ1-1; no firm D call. There are 13 residues in the CDR3. The germline V gene has CDR1 SGHAT and CDR2 FQNNGV. Trimming pared 0 bases from V and 3 bases from J, leaving 5 bases between. CDR3 in amino acids: CASSLDLDTEAFF. The DNA of the CDR3 is TGTGCCAGCAGCTTAGATCTGGACACTGAAGCTTTCTTT.

The V and J genes are TRBV9 and TRBJ1-4, with D perhaps matching TRBD1 (6 bases). Between the trimmed V and J ends, which lost 2 bases and 8 bases, there was a span of 16 bases. The CDR3 has 15 amino acids. CDR1 and CDR2 from the germline V gene are SGDLS and YYNGEE. CDR3 loop: CASSVGAGHIEKLFF. CDR3 nucleotide sequence: TGTGCCAGCAGCGTGGGGGCGGGACATATCGAAAAACTGTTTTTT. Variable domain in full (rest from reference TRBV9 and TRBJ1-4): DSGVTQTPKHLITATGQRVTLRCSPRSGDLSVYWYQQSLDQGLQFLIQYYNGEERAKGNILERFSAQQFPDLHSELNLSSLELGDSALYFCASSVGAGHIEKLFFGSGTQLSVL.

V usage is TRBV30 and J usage is TRBJ1-2, with D possibly being TRBD1 (5 bases). Germline CDR1 and CDR2: GTSNPN and SVGIG (reference sequence). Trimming removed 0 bases from V and 6 bases from J, with 11 bases in between. There are 13 residues in the CDR3. CDR3 DNA sequence: TGTGCCTGGAGTGTACGGCCAGGGCATGGCTACACCTTC. It translates to CAWSVRPGHGYTF.

The CDR3 nucleotides read TGTGCCAGCAGTCCACAGAAGTCTGGAAACACCATATATTTT. It yields the protein CASSPQKSGNTIYF. The V gene is TRBV6-5, the J gene TRBJ1-3; D remains unclear. V lost 5 bases to trimming and J lost 1 base, with 9 bases between them. The germline CDR1 and CDR2 sequences are MNHEY and SVGAGI. The CDR3 has 14 amino acids.

The V call is TRBV4-3, the J call TRBJ1-1; possibly TRBD1 for D (5 bases). The CDR3 consists of 13 residues. Germline V gives CDR1 LGHNA, CDR2 YSLEER. V lost 3 bases to trimming and J lost 5 bases, with 10 bases between them. The CDR3 reads CASSQGVWTEAFF. The CDR3 bases are TGCGCCAGCAGCCAGGGGGTCTGGACTGAAGCTTTCTTT.

J is TRBJ2-3 and V is TRBV19; 8 bases match TRBD2. V was pared by 5 bases and J by 9 bases, with 16 bases of the junction left unmatched. CDR3 length: 16 residues. CDR1 is LNHDA, CDR2 SQIVND, per germline (reference sequence). CDR3 sequence reads: CASSLVPGGPAATQYF. The CDR3 DNA reads TGTGCCAGTAGTTTAGTCCCGGGGGGGCCGGCGGCGACGCAGTATTTT.

The chain joins TRBV7-8 to TRBJ1-6; D is unclear. Trimming cost V 4 bases and J 0 bases, with 4 bases left between them. Germline V gene sequence: CDR1 SGHVS, CDR2 FQNEAQ. The CDR3 totals 14 residues. This CDR3 is CASSYSSYNSPLHF. In DNA form, the CDR3 reads TGTGCCAGCAGCTATAGCTCCTATAATTCACCCCTCCACTTT. Based on the CDR3 plus reference TRBV7-8 and TRBJ1-6, the full variable domain is GAGVSQSPRYKVAKRGQDVALRCDPISGHVSLFWYQQALGQGPEFLTYFQNEAQLDKSGLPSDRFFAERPEGSVSTLKIQRTQQEDSAVYLCASSYSSYNSPLHFGNGTRLTVT.

The CDR3 nucleotides are TGTGCCAGCAGCTTCCGTAGCGGGAGATCAGATACGCAGTATTTT. Translated, it gives CASSFRSGRSDTQYF. V gene TRBV5-6 combines with J gene TRBJ2-3, with 9 bases identical to TRBD2. Germline loops: CDR1 SGHDT, CDR2 YYEEEE. The CDR3 has 15 amino acids. After removal of 2 bases from V and 4 bases from J, the junction contained 5 bases not matched to a gene.

The chain is built from TRBV19 and TRBJ2-2; the D is unclear. The CDR3 loop spans 12 amino acids. Deletions cut 6 bases from V and 2 bases from J, with 4 bases between. CDR1 and CDR2 (germline): LNHDA, SQIVND (reference sequence). The CDR3 region has the DNA TGTGCCAGTAGCGTCAACACCGGGGAGCTGTTTTTT. Protein sequence: CASSVNTGELFF.

This clone has just one count. V usage is TRBV4-3 and J usage is TRBJ2-4; tentatively, D is TRBD1 (6 bases). Between the trimmed V and J ends, which lost 4 bases and 2 bases, there was a span of 21 bases. CDR1 and CDR2 (germline): LGHNA, YSLEER. CDR3 size: 18 residues. The CDR3: CASSRVLVTTGTKNIQYF. The CDR3 nucleotides read TGCGCCAGCAGCCGGGTCCTGGTCACGACAGGAACCAAAAACATTCAGTACTTC.